Sequencing of this T cell receptor (beta chain) was carried out in a study of blood T cell repertoires in COVID-19. The overall study: T cells, B-cell-depleted T cells, or PBMCs supplied cDNA or gDNA.

In the original processing: The authors estimated nucleated cell counts from reference gene primer amplification. Generated by immunoSEQ multiplex PCR, the TCRdb table keeps only in-frame clones and is missing some. V, J and clone size derive from that table, while D and trimming were established from the DNA sequence. The sample lists 85,000 to 130,000 clones; around 90% were seen once. Trimming removed 9 bases at V and 0 bases at J, with 16 bases between. CDR3 size: 14 residues. Per germline, CDR1 SGHTS and CDR2 YDEGEE. The chain employs TRBV5-8 and TRBJ2-7; D perhaps matches TRBD1 (6 bases). The clonotype comes from an older man with acute or convalescent COVID-19. Sequencing was done on a sample of peripheral blood. CDR3 amino acids: CANPRQEYSYEQYF. Here the CDR3 DNA reads TGTGCCAACCCAAGACAGGAGTACTCCTACGAGCAGTACTTC.